A selection of T cell receptor beta chains follows, all from one sample in a study of a mutant IDH1 vaccine in newly diagnosed glioma. The data were produced by immunoSEQ multiplex PCR, yet TCRdb's version contains in-frame clones alone and is incomplete. The table has tens of thousands of clones, 65% to 85% seen once. The sample consisted of peripheral blood mononuclear cells (PBMCs), taken from a glioma patient treated with radiotherapy, temozolomide or both. Every receptor here comes from a young woman with glioma. Some clones in this sample may be carry-over from other donors' samples. The CDR3 runs from the conserved cysteine through the conserved F or W. A D gene is named only where the DNA matches it firmly. Size tells how often a clone was seen (once, few, many) or the class of an expanded clone, and some rows leave it out.

clone_size d_call j_call v_call cdr3_nt cdr3_aa
- - TRBJ1-1 TRBV6-5 TGTGCCAGCAGTCTTAGGACGGACTCGGACACTGAAGCTTTCTTT CASSLRTDSDTEAFF
- TRBD1 TRBJ1-1 TRBV18 TGTGCCAGCTCAGTGGGACAGGGGGTGAACACTGAAGCTTTCTTT CASSVGQGVNTEAFF
once TRBD2 TRBJ2-5 TRBV5-6 TGTGCCAGCAGCTTCAAGGCTAGCGGGAAAGAGACCCAGTACTTC CASSFKASGKETQYF
- - TRBJ2-5 TRBV5-4 TGTGCCAGCCTGAGGGGCCGGGATAGGGGGACCCAGTACTTC CASLRGRDRGTQYF
few - TRBJ1-2 TRBV27 TGTGCCAGCAGTTCCTCCGCCCTCTGGGGAGGCTACACCTTC CASSSSALWGGYTF
once - TRBJ1-6 TRBV6-1 TGTGCCAGCATTCGGGGGGATTCACCCCTCCACTTT CASIRGDSPLHF
- - TRBJ1-1 TRBV5-1 TGCGCCAGCAGCCTGAGGACAGTGAACACTGAAGCTTTCTTT CASSLRTVNTEAFF
few - TRBJ2-6 TRBV5-6 TGTGCCAGCAGCCCATCAGGTAGTCACCGGAGCTCTGGGGCCAACGTCCTGACTTTC CASSPSGSHRSSGANVLTF
few - TRBJ1-1 TRBV30 TGTGCCTGGAGTTTTCGGGGGGGCACTGAAGCTTTCTTT CAWSFRGGTEAFF
- - TRBJ1-1 TRBV5-1 TGCGCCAGCAGCGCGGGCCCGAACACTGAAGCTTTCTTT CASSAGPNTEAFF
few - TRBJ2-5 TRBV4-1 TGCGCCAGCAGCCGAGGATACGGGGAGACCCAGTACTTC CASSRGYGETQYF
- TRBD1 TRBJ1-1 TRBV6-1 TGTGCCAGCAGGCAAACAGGGGGTTTTGAGGCTTTCTTT CASRQTGGFEAFF
- - TRBJ1-2 TRBV6-4 TGTGCCAGCAGTCAAGGGTCTAACTATGGCTACACCTTC CASSQGSNYGYTF
- - TRBJ1-1 TRBV19 TGTGCCAGTAGAGCAGGGGAAAACACTGAAGCTTTCTTT CASRAGENTEAFF
- TRBD2 TRBJ2-6 TRBV5-1 TGCGCCAGCAGCCCCCGACGACTAGCGGCGAACTCTGGGGCCAACGTCCTGACTTTC CASSPRRLAANSGANVLTF
once - TRBJ1-4 TRBV9 TGTGCCAGCAGCGCCTCAAATGAAAAACTGTTTTTT CASSASNEKLFF
- TRBD1 TRBJ2-7 TRBV19 TGTGCCAGTAGTTCCGGACAGGGGTCCTACGAGCAGTACTTC CASSSGQGSYEQYF
- - TRBJ1-2 TRBV12-5 TGTGCTAGTGGTTTGGGACCGAACTATGGCTACACCTTC CASGLGPNYGYTF
- - TRBJ1-3 TRBV7-2 TGTGCCAGCAGCTCCTGGGGTGGCTCTGGAAACACCATATATTTT CASSSWGGSGNTIYF
few - TRBJ1-3 TRBV14 TGTGCCAGCAGCCAAGGACGCAGGGGAGAGGGAAACACCATATATTTT CASSQGRRGEGNTIYF
- TRBD1 TRBJ2-3 TRBV28 TGTGCCAGCAGTTCCTCCCTGGGACAGGGAAGGGATACGCAGTATTTT CASSSSLGQGRDTQYF
few - TRBJ2-2 TRBV29-1 TGCAGCGTTGAAATCAGGCGGGACACCGGGGAGCTGTTTTTT CSVEIRRDTGELFF
- - TRBJ1-1 TRBV6-5 TGTGCCAGCAGTTACAGCATGAACACTGAAGCTTTCTTT CASSYSMNTEAFF
- TRBD2 TRBJ2-7 TRBV11-2 TGTGCCAGCAGACTGGGACTAGCGGGAGAACCCACAAGCGAGCAGTACTTC CASRLGLAGEPTSEQYF
- - TRBJ2-7 TRBV29-1 TGCAGCGTGCTGGGGGGACGGCTGCAGTACTTC CSVLGGRLQYF
- - TRBJ2-3 TRBV7-3 TGTGCCAGCAGCTTCGGGACTGAAACAGATACGCAGTATTTT CASSFGTETDTQYF
- - TRBJ2-7 TRBV4-1 TGCGCCAGCAGCCTCCCCGGGACTTCCACCTACGAGCAGTACTTC CASSLPGTSTYEQYF
- - TRBJ2-1 TRBV4-2 TGTGCCAGCAGCCAAGGCCAGAAGGGCAATGAGCAGTTCTTC CASSQGQKGNEQFF
- - TRBJ2-7 TRBV4-2 TGTGCCAGCAGCCAAGAGCACAGCGGTAGGTACGAGCAGTACTTC CASSQEHSGRYEQYF
- TRBD2 TRBJ2-7 TRBV6-5 TGTGCCAGCAGCCGGACTAGCGGGACCTACGAGCAGTACTTC CASSRTSGTYEQYF
few - TRBJ2-2 TRBV18 TGTGCCAGCTCACCAAATCAAGAAAGGGGCGGGGAGCTGTTTTTT CASSPNQERGGELFF
- - TRBJ2-3 TRBV19 TGTGCCAGTAGCTTACAGGGTAGCACAGATACGCAGTATTTT CASSLQGSTDTQYF
once - TRBJ2-7 TRBV19 TGTGCCAGTAGTATAGGGCGGGCGAGGTCCTACGAGCAGTACTTC CASSIGRARSYEQYF
- - TRBJ2-5 TRBV6-1 TGTGCCGTCACAAGGCCTGGGACCCAGTACTTC CAVTRPGTQYF
- - TRBJ2-2 TRBV21-1 TGTGCCAGCAGCAAAGAAGGGGACTCAGGGGGGGTAGGAACCGGGGAGCTGTTTTTT CASSKEGDSGGVGTGELFF
few - TRBJ2-7 TRBV9 TGTGCCAGCAGCCTGGGGTCGCAGAGCTCCTACGAGCAGTACTTC CASSLGSQSSYEQYF
- - TRBJ1-2 TRBV11-2 TGTGCCAGCAGCTTAGGTGGGGCAGGGGTCCCAGGACATGGCTACACCTTC CASSLGGAGVPGHGYTF
- TRBD2 TRBJ2-4 TRBV11-2 TGTGCCAGCAGCCCGAGTAGGCGGGAGAAAGCCAAAAACATTCAGTACTTC CASSPSRREKAKNIQYF
- - TRBJ2-7 TRBV6-5 TGTGCCAGCCCCGAGGAGGCAGCCCTCTCCTACGAGCAGTACTTC CASPEEAALSYEQYF
- - TRBJ1-1 TRBV5-5 TGTGCCAGCAGCTTGGGCCCAGGAGACACTGAAGCTTTCTTT CASSLGPGDTEAFF
- TRBD2 TRBJ2-2 TRBV7-7 TGTGCTAGCAGCCCTTACACGCATAGCGGGACCGGGGAGCTGTTTTTT CASSPYTHSGTGELFF
- - TRBJ2-2 TRBV7-9 TGTGCCAGCAGCCTACGGGACACCGGGGAGCTGTTTTTT CASSLRDTGELFF
- TRBD2 TRBJ2-7 TRBV5-1 TGCGCCAGCAGCTTGGCGATAGCGGGCACCTCCTACGAGCAGTACTTC CASSLAIAGTSYEQYF
- - TRBJ2-4 TRBV19 TGTGCCAGTAGTATGGCAGGGAGATTCGGCAAAAACATTCAGTACTTC CASSMAGRFGKNIQYF
- - TRBJ2-7 TRBV29-1 TGCAGCGTAAGGACAACGCTCGCCTACGAGCAGTACTTC CSVRTTLAYEQYF
- TRBD2 TRBJ2-7 TRBV9 TGTGCCAGCAGCGTAGGTTCTAGCGGGAGAATTAACGAGCAGTACTTC CASSVGSSGRINEQYF
- - TRBJ1-2 TRBV20-1 TGCAGTGCTGGTCGCCCCGATGGCTACACCTTC CSAGRPDGYTF
- - TRBJ1-3 TRBV29-1 TGCAGCGTTGTACTTTGGACAGTGACTAACTCTGGAAACACCATATATTTT CSVVLWTVTNSGNTIYF
- - TRBJ2-3 TRBV5-1 TGCGCCAGCTCACTAGGGGGGCGGGAGACAGATACGCAGTATTTT CASSLGGRETDTQYF
- - TRBJ2-1 TRBV27 TGTGCCAGCAAGCTCGGGACGTTGAATGAGCAGTTCTTC CASKLGTLNEQFF
- - TRBJ1-1 TRBV14 TGTGCCAGCAGCCAAGGGGGCCCCAGAGGGCCTACACTCATGAACACTGAAGCTTTCTTT CASSQGGPRGPTLMNTEAFF
- TRBD1 TRBJ1-2 TRBV6-6 TGTGCCAGCAGTTTTCCCGGGACAGGGAACTATGGCTACACCTTC CASSFPGTGNYGYTF
few - TRBJ1-1 TRBV7-2 TGTGCCAGCAGCCGAGAGGGCCAGGGACGCTCTGAAGCTTTCTTT CASSREGQGRSEAFF